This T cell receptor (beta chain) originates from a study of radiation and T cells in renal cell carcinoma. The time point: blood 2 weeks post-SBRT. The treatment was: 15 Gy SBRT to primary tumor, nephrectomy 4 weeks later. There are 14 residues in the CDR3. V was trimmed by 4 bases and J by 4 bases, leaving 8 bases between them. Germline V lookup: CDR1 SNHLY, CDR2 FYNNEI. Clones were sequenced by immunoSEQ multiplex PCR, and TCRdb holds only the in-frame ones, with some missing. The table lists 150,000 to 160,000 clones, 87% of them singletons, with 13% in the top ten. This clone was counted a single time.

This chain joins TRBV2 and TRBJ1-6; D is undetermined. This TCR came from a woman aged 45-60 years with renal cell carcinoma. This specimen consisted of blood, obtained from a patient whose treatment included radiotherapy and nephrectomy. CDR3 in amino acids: CASSALVYNSPLHF. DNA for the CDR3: TGTGCCAGCAGTGCTTTGGTGTATAATTCACCCCTCCACTTT.